These 20 T cell receptor beta chains were all obtained from the same sample, sequenced in a study of blood T cells in healthy people across ages. A second PCR of roughly 6 to 12 cycles used a sample-barcoded 5' primer and a J-beta primer mix. TCRdb re-called the 5' RACE reads with MiXCR, one entry per CDR3 protein. The sample lists fewer than 800,000 distinct CDR3 sequences, about 30% occurring once. The sample comprised blood. These receptors came from an elderly woman in good health.

The chain employs TRBV7-2 and TRBJ2-1, with D possibly matching TRBD1 (8 bases). This CDR3 has 18 amino acids. The V end was cut by 2 bases, the J end by 4 bases, with 21 bases between. CDR1 SGHTA and CDR2 FQGNSA come from the germline V gene. Here the CDR3 DNA reads TGTGCCAGCAGCTTATTCCGCCGTACAGGGGGGGGATACAATGAGCAGTTCTTC. Translated, it gives CASSLFRRTGGGYNEQFF.

In this sample, this clonotype turned up a few times. The chain carries TRBV28 and TRBJ1-1, with TRBD1 as a possible D gene (5 bases). Germline CDR1 MDHEN, CDR2 SYDVKM. The CDR3 has 15 residues. Trimming stripped 5 bases from V and 6 bases from J, with 19 bases between. This chain's CDR3 is CASSLPDGSGAEAFF. In DNA, the CDR3 is TGTGCCAGCAGTCTCCCGGACGGCTCGGGGGCTGAAGCTTTCTTT.

This clonotype was observed many times. The V gene is TRBV20-1, the J gene TRBJ2-1; the match to TRBD1 covers 7 bases. V lost 0 bases and J lost 7; bases outside the gene matches: 15. The CDR3 loop spans 17 amino acids. The germline V gene encodes CDR1 DFQATT and CDR2 SNEGSKA (reference sequence). CDR3 region: CSARDPWEQGVKNEQFF. CDR3 DNA: TGCAGTGCTAGAGATCCCTGGGAGCAGGGGGTCAAGAATGAGCAGTTCTTC.

This chain uses TRBV20-1 with TRBJ2-5, with 11 bases matching TRBD2. From germline, CDR1 is DFQATT and CDR2 SNEGSKA (reference sequence). After removal of 4 bases from V and 2 bases from J, the junction contained 3 bases not matched to a gene. The CDR3 contains 14 residues. As DNA, the CDR3 is TGCAGTGCTATACGGACTAGCGGGCAAGAGACCCAGTACTTC. Translation: CSAIRTSGQETQYF.

This clonotype was counted a few times. The chain combines TRBV5-1 with TRBJ2-5, with 11 positions matching TRBD2. The CDR3 has 15 amino acids. V trimming: 4 bases; J trimming: 11 bases; junction bases outside the gene matches: 13. The V gene's germline CDR1 is SGHRS and CDR2 YFSETQ. For the CDR3, the DNA is TGCGCCAGCAGCCAGCTAGCGGGGGGCCACAATGAGCAGTACTTC. It codes for CASSQLAGGHNEQYF.

This clonotype was seen at least ten times. This rearrangement joins TRBV3-1 to TRBJ2-1; TRBD2 matches at 10 bases. The trim removed 0 bases at V and 6 bases at J, leaving 11 bases unmatched. The CDR3 sequence is 18 residues long. Germline V gene data show CDR1 as LGHDT and CDR2 as YNNKEL (reference sequence). The CDR3 coding sequence is TGTGCCAGCAGCCAAGATAAAGCGGGGGGGCCCTTGTTCAATGAGCAGTTCTTC. Residues: CASSQDKAGGPLFNEQFF.

This chain joins TRBV20-1 and TRBJ2-2; TRBD1 agrees at 8 bases. V gave up 3 bases and J gave up 8 bases; unmatched junction bases: 8. The CDR3 loop spans 14 amino acids. Germline V gene data show CDR1 as DFQATT and CDR2 as SNEGSKA (reference sequence). The CDR3 nucleotides are TGCAGTGCTAGGAGTGACAGGGGCGGAGGGGAGCTGTTTTTT. Amino acids: CSARSDRGGGELFF.

This clonotype was seen at least ten times. V and J are TRBV18 and TRBJ2-1; perhaps TRBD1 as D (6 bases). There are 15 residues in the CDR3. V dropped 8 bases and J dropped 0 bases, with 14 bases sitting between them. Germline V gives CDR1 KGHSH, CDR2 LQKENI. The CDR3 DNA is TGTGCCAGCAGCCCCCAGGGGAGCTCCTACAATGAGCAGTTCTTC. Its protein product is CASSPQGSSYNEQFF.

Worth noting for this clonotype: One end of the junction is discordant with germline, which a read error may explain. The chain couples TRBV9 to TRBJ2-3; no clear D gene. The germline CDR1 and CDR2 sequences are SGDLS and YYNGEE. The length of the CDR3 is 15 residues. The chain's CDR3 is CASSVDGASTDAQYF. As DNA, the CDR3 is TGTGCCAGCAGCGTAGATGGCGCGTCCACAGATGCGCAGTATTTT.

The rearrangement uses TRBV15 and TRBJ1-5, with no clear D. Trimming removed 0 bases at V and 6 bases at J, with 3 bases between. Germline V gene data show CDR1 as LNHNV and CDR2 as YYDKDF (reference sequence). CDR3 length: 12 residues. DNA for the CDR3: TGTGCCACCAGCAGAGACTTTCAGCCCCAGCATTTT. It encodes CATSRDFQPQHF.

This clonotype was observed at least ten times. The CDR3 here is CASSSYAGYTKYF. CDR3 DNA: TGTGCCAGCAGTTCCTATGCGGGCTATACCAAGTACTTC. The chain is built from TRBV27 and TRBJ2-7; D possibly corresponds to TRBD2 (5 bases). The CDR3 consists of 13 residues. The V gene lost 4 bases and the J gene lost 11 bases, with 18 bases spanning the gap. CDR1 and CDR2 from the germline V gene are MNHEY and SMNVEV (reference sequence).

This chain links TRBV7-2 with TRBJ2-5, with TRBD1 matching over 11 bases. Trimming removed 2 bases from V and 4 bases from J; junction bases left unmatched: 9. The germline gives CDR1 SGHTA, CDR2 FQGNSA. The CDR3 runs to 17 residues. The CDR3 bases are TGTGCCAGCAGCTTACGGACAGGGGGCGAGTATGGAGAGACCCAGTACTTC. Translating gives CASSLRTGGEYGETQYF.

Concerning this clonotype itself: A read error may produce the germline difference seen at one junction end. The rearrangement uses TRBV12-3 or TRBV12-4 and TRBJ2-5; D perhaps matches TRBD1 (5 bases). The CDR3 covers 14 residues. This CDR3 reads CACSLTVYQKTQYF. The CDR3 region has the DNA TGTGCCTGCAGTTTGACAGTTTACCAAAAGACCCAGTACTTC.

In this sample, this clonotype turned up many times. This sequence joins TRBV5-1 and TRBJ2-1, with TRBD1 matching 7 bases. V lost 0 bases to trimming and J lost 7 bases; unmatched junction nucleotides: 4. This CDR3 spans 14 amino acids. From germline, CDR1 is SGHRS and CDR2 YFSETQ. CDR3 bases: TGCGCCAGCAGCTTGGGGGACAGTAGGAATGAGCAGTTCTTC. Its protein product is CASSLGDSRNEQFF.

The J gene is TRBJ1-3, the V gene TRBV30, with a possible D match to TRBD1 (6 bases). The germline V gene has CDR1 GTSNPN and CDR2 SVGIG (reference sequence). This CDR3 is built from 14 residues. V was clipped by 1 base and J by 4 bases, with 11 bases between them. The CDR3 protein is CAWSGGTPGNTIYF. The CDR3 nucleotides read TGTGCCTGGAGTGGAGGGACACCCGGAAACACCATATATTTT.

This CDR3 is CASTTGWNTEAFF. The CDR3 region has the DNA TGTGCCAGCACGACAGGTTGGAACACTGAAGCTTTCTTT. J is TRBJ1-1 and V is TRBV7-9, with D maybe TRBD1 (6 bases). Germline loops: CDR1 SEHNR, CDR2 FQNEAQ (reference sequence). V lost 7 bases and J 1 base, leaving 10 bases between the germline ends. The CDR3 is made up of 13 amino acids.

This clonotype was seen a few times. The V gene is TRBV4-2, the J gene TRBJ2-1; possibly TRBD1 for D (6 bases). The CDR3 covers 14 residues. Between the trimmed V and J ends, which lost 4 bases and 10 bases, there was a span of 17 bases. Germline V gene lookup returns CDR1 LGHNA and CDR2 YNFKEQ. The CDR3, as DNA: TGTGCCAGCAGCCCTCCGGGCAGGGGCTGGGAGCAGTTCTTC. Its translation: CASSPPGRGWEQFF.

The chain is built from TRBV3-1 and TRBJ2-7, with D maybe TRBD2 (5 bases). The germline CDR1 and CDR2 sequences are LGHDT and YNNKEL (reference sequence). The CDR3 has 15 residues. Between the trimmed V and J ends, which lost 0 bases and 5 bases, there was a span of 14 bases. The CDR3 nucleotides are TGTGCCAGCAGCCAAGATCCGGGGTCCCGGGACGAGCAGTACTTC. Translating it yields CASSQDPGSRDEQYF.

This clonotype has at least ten counts. V is TRBV20-1 and J is TRBJ2-5; 8 bases align to TRBD2. The J segment lost 4 bases and the V segment lost 2 bases, leaving 0 bases of the junction unmatched. The CDR3 is made up of 12 amino acids. CDR1 and CDR2 from the germline V gene are DFQATT and SNEGSKA (reference sequence). The CDR3, as DNA: TGCAGTGCTAGACTAGCGGGAGAGACCCAGTACTTC. Translation gives CSARLAGETQYF.

This clonotype has just a few counts. The rearrangement joins TRBV3-1 to TRBJ2-5; 12 bases line up with TRBD2. The germline V gene has CDR1 LGHDT and CDR2 YNNKEL (reference sequence). The CDR3 runs to 19 residues. The ends lost 1 base at V and 2 bases at J; junction bases unmatched: 11. Here the CDR3 DNA reads TGTGCCAGCAGCCAAGCATTCGGGGCTAGCGGGGGGGAACAAGAGACCCAGTACTTC. Translation gives CASSQAFGASGGEQETQYF.